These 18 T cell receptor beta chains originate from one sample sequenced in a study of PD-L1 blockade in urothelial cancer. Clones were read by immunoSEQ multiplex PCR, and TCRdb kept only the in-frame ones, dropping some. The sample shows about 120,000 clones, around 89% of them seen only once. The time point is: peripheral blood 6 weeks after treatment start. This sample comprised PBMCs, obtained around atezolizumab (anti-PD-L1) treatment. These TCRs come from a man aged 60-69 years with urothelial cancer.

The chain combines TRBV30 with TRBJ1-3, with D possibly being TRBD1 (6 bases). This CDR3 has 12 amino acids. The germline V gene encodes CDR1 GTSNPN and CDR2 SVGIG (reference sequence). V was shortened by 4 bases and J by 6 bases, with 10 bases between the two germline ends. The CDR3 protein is CAWIGGVNTIYF. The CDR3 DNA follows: TGTGCCTGGATAGGGGGTGTAAACACCATATATTTT.

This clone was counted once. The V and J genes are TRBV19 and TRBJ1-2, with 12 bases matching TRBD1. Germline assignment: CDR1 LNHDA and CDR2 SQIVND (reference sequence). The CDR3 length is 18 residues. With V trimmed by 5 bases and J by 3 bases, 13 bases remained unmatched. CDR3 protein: CASSLDLPGQGADYGYTF. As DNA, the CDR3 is TGTGCCAGTAGTCTTGATTTACCGGGACAGGGGGCCGACTATGGCTACACCTTC. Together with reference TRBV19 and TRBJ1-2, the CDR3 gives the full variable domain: DGGITQSPKYLFRKEGQNVTLSCEQNLNHDAMYWYRQDPGQGLRLIYYSQIVNDFQKGDIAEGYSVSREKKESFPLTVTSAQKNPTAFYLCASSLDLPGQGADYGYTFGSGTRLTVV.

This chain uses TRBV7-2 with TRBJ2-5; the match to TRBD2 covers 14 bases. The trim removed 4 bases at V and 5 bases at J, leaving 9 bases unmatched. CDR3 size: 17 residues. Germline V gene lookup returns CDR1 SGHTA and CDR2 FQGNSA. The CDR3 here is CASSSWTSGGTGETQYF. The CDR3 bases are TGTGCCAGCAGCTCCTGGACTAGCGGGGGGACGGGGGAGACCCAGTACTTC. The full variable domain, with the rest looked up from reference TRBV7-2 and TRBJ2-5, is GAGVSQSPSNKVTEKGKDVELRCDPISGHTALYWYRQSLGQGLEFLIYFQGNSAPDKSGLPSDRFSAERTGGSVSTLTIQRTQQEDSAVYLCASSSWTSGGTGETQYFGPGTRLLVL.

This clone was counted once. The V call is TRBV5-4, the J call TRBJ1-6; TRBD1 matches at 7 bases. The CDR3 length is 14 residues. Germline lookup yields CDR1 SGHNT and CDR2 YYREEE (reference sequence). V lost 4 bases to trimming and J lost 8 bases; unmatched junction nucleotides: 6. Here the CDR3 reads CASSQTDRDSPLHF. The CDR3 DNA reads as TGTGCCAGCAGCCAAACCGACAGGGATTCACCCCTCCACTTT.

The CDR3 loop is CASSIGGDPPGNTIYF. The CDR3 nucleotides read TGTGCCAGTAGTATTGGAGGGGATCCGCCTGGAAACACCATATATTTT. The chain links TRBV19 to TRBJ1-3, with D maybe TRBD1 (5 bases). Trimming removed 3 bases at V and 2 bases at J, with 14 bases between. This CDR3 is 16 amino acids long. CDR1 LNHDA and CDR2 SQIVND come from the germline V gene (reference sequence).

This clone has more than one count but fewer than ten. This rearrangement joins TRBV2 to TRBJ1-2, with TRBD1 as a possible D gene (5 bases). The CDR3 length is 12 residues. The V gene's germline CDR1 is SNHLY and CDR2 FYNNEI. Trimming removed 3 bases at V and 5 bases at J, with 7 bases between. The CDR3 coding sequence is TGTGCCAGCAGTGAGACAGCGTATGGCTACACCTTC. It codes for CASSETAYGYTF.

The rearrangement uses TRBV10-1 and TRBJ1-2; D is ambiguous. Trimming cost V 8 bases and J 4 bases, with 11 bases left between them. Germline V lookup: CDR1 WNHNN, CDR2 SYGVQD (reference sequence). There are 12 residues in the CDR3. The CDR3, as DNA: TGCGCCAGCCCTCGCGGATGCTATGGCTACACCTTC. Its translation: CASPRGCYGYTF.

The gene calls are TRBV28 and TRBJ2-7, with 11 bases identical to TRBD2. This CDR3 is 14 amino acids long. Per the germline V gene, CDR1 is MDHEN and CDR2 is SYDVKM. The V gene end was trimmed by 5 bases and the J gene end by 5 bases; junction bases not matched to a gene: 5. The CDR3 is CASSASGGQNEQYF. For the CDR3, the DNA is TGTGCCAGCAGTGCTAGCGGGGGGCAAAACGAGCAGTACTTC.

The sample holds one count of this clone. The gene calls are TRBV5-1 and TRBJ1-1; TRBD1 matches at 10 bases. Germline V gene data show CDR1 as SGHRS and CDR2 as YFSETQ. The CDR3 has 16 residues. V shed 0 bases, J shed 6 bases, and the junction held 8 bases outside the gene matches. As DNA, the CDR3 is TGCGCCAGCAGCTTGGGCCCCGGACAGGGGGGTCCTGAAGCTTTCTTT. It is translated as CASSLGPGQGGPEAFF.

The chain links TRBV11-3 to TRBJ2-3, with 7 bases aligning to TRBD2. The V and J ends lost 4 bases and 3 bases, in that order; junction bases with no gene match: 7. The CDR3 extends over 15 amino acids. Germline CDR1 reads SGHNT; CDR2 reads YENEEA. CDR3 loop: CASSSRLAGTDTQYF. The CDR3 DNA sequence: TGTGCCAGCAGCTCACGACTAGCTGGTACAGATACGCAGTATTTT. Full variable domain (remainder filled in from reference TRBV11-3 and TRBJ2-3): EAGVVQSPRYKIIEKKQPVAFWCNPISGHNTLYWYLQNLGQGPELLIRYENEEAVDDSQLPKDRFSAERLKGVDSTLKIQPAELGDSAVYLCASSSRLAGTDTQYFGPGTRLTVL.

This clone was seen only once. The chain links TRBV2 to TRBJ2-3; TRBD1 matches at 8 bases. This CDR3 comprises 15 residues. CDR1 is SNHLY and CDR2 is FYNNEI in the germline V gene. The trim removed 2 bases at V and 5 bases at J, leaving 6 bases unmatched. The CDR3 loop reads CASSEPRGLEDTQYF. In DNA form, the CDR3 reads TGTGCCAGCAGTGAACCCAGGGGGCTGGAAGATACGCAGTATTTT.

The CDR3: CASSRPGQSAYEQYF. Here the CDR3 DNA reads TGTGCCAGCAGTAGGCCGGGACAGTCAGCCTACGAGCAGTACTTC. The chain uses TRBV25-1 and TRBJ2-7; 7 bases fit TRBD1. The CDR3 covers 15 residues. Germline V gene data show CDR1 as MGHDK and CDR2 as SYGVNS. The V and J ends lost 5 bases and 2 bases, in that order; junction bases with no gene match: 9.

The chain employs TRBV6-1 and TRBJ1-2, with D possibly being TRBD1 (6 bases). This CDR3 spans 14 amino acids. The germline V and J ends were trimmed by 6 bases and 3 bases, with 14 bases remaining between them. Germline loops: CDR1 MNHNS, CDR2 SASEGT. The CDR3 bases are TGTGCCAGCAGGGAAAACAGGGAGTACTATGGCTACACCTTC. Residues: CASRENREYYGYTF.

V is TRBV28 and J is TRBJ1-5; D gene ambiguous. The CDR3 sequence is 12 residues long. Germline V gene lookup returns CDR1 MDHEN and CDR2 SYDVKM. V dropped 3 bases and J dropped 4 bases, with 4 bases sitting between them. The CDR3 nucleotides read TGTGCCAGCAGTTTCTTGAATCAGCCCCAGCATTTT. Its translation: CASSFLNQPQHF.

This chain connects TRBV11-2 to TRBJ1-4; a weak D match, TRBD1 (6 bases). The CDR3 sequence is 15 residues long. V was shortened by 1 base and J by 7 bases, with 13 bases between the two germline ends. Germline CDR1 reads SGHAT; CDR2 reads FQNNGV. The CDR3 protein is CASSLAGGAGEKLFF. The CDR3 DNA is TGTGCCAGCAGCTTAGCCGGGGGGGCTGGTGAAAAACTGTTTTTT.

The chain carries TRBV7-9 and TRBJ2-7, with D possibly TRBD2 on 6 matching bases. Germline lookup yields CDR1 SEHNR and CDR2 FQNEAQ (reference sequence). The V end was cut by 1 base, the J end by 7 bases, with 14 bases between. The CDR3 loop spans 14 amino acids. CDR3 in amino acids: CASSLGGGMVEQYF. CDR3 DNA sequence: TGTGCCAGCAGCTTAGGCGGAGGGATGGTGGAGCAGTACTTC.

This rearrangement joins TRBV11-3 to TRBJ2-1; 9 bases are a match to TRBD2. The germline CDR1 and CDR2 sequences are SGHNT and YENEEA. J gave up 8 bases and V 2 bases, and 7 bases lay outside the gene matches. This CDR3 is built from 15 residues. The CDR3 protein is CASSLISRGGDEQFF. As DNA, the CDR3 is TGTGCCAGCAGCTTAATTTCGCGGGGGGGCGATGAGCAGTTCTTC. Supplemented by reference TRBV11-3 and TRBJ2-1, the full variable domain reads EAGVVQSPRYKIIEKKQPVAFWCNPISGHNTLYWYLQNLGQGPELLIRYENEEAVDDSQLPKDRFSAERLKGVDSTLKIQPAELGDSAVYLCASSLISRGGDEQFFGPGTRLTVL.

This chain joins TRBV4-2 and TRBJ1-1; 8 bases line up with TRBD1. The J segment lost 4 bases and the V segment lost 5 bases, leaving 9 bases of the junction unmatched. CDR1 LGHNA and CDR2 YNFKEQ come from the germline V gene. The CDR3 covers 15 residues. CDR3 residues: CASSFRTGKSTEAFF. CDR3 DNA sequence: TGTGCCAGCAGCTTTAGGACAGGGAAGAGCACTGAAGCTTTCTTT.